This TCR beta chain was captured by sequencing in a study of CD8 T cells in Susac syndrome. Random hexamers were used to reverse transcribe the RNA input (roughly 0.5 to 1 ug). Multiplex PCR with immunoSEQ amplified the TCR beta CDR3 across 54 Vbeta and 13 Jbeta. TCRdb processed the immunoSEQ multiplex PCR reads anew with MiXCR; each CDR3 protein has one entry. The sample includes approximately 130,000 distinct CDR3 sequences, approximately 89% of them seen just once. The germline CDR1 and CDR2 sequences are DFQATT and SNEGSKA (reference sequence). The CDR3 extends over 16 amino acids. V lost 7 bases and J lost 2; bases outside the gene matches: 9. CD8+ and CD4+ blood T cells underwent TCR beta sequencing. This clonotype has just one count.

The chain is built from TRBV20-1 and TRBJ2-2; 11 bases map to TRBD2. The sequenced sample was CD8+ T cells from PBMCs. The TCR sequence derives from a human donor with multiple sclerosis. The CDR3 DNA reads TGCAGTGTAGGGACTAGCGGCTACCTAAACACCGGGGAGCTGTTTTTT. It yields the protein CSVGTSGYLNTGELFF.